Listed below are T cell receptor beta chains from one sample, sequenced in a study of OX40 agonist ivuxolimab in advanced cancers. The repertoire was sequenced with immunoSEQ multiplex PCR; TCRdb's copy has only in-frame clones and lacks some. The table records about 74,000 clones, around 80% of them present only once. Sample: CD4+ or CD8+ T cells sorted from blood, taken in a trial of the OX40 agonist ivuxolimab. Receptors were obtained from an adult with an advanced solid tumor such as melanoma, head and neck, liver or kidney cancer. Each CDR3 is given with its conserved first and last residue. A D gene is named only where the DNA matches it firmly. The listing skips clone size in some rows; elsewhere it reads once, few, many or a size class.

clone_size: -
j_call: TRBJ1-2
d_call: -
v_call: TRBV14
cdr3_nt: TGTGCCAGATTAACCGGGACTAACTATGGCTACACCTTC
cdr3_aa: CARLTGTNYGYTF

clone_size: -
j_call: TRBJ1-5
d_call: TRBD1
v_call: TRBV27
cdr3_nt: TGTGCCAGCAGTCCCCGGGACAGGGTCTGGTTTGGCAATCAGCCCCAGCATTTT
cdr3_aa: CASSPRDRVWFGNQPQHF

clone_size: -
j_call: TRBJ2-5
d_call: -
v_call: TRBV7-7
cdr3_nt: TGTGCCAGCAGCTTAGGTGTGGACGGCGCCGGGAAGACCCAGTACTTC
cdr3_aa: CASSLGVDGAGKTQYF

clone_size: -
j_call: TRBJ1-6
d_call: -
v_call: TRBV27
cdr3_nt: TGTGCCAGCAGTTTCTCTGGGGGTTATAATTCACCCCTCCACTTT
cdr3_aa: CASSFSGGYNSPLHF

clone_size: -
j_call: TRBJ1-1
d_call: TRBD1
v_call: TRBV2
cdr3_nt: TGTGCCAGCAGTGAACCAGGGACAGCCCGATACTTTGGGGCTTTCTTT
cdr3_aa: CASSEPGTARYFGAFF

clone_size: -
j_call: TRBJ1-5
d_call: -
v_call: TRBV28
cdr3_nt: TGTGCCAGCAGTCCTGACAGAGGTAATCAGCCCCAGCATTTT
cdr3_aa: CASSPDRGNQPQHF

clone_size: -
j_call: TRBJ1-1
d_call: -
v_call: TRBV7-2
cdr3_nt: TGTGCCAGCAGCTTAGAACAGCTGAACACTGAAGCTTTCTTT
cdr3_aa: CASSLEQLNTEAFF

clone_size: few
j_call: TRBJ2-3
d_call: TRBD1
v_call: TRBV7-9
cdr3_nt: TGTGCCAGCAGCCAGACGACAGGGATGGGAACAGATACGCAGTATTTT
cdr3_aa: CASSQTTGMGTDTQYF

clone_size: few
j_call: TRBJ1-5
d_call: -
v_call: TRBV4-1
cdr3_nt: TGCGCCAGCAGCCTCTCTGGGGCAGGCAATCAGCCCCAGCATTTT
cdr3_aa: CASSLSGAGNQPQHF

clone_size: -
j_call: TRBJ2-1
d_call: TRBD2
v_call: TRBV7-3
cdr3_nt: TGTGCCAGCAGCCCACAGGAGCGGGGTTACAATGAGCAGTTCTTC
cdr3_aa: CASSPQERGYNEQFF

clone_size: -
j_call: TRBJ2-7
d_call: -
v_call: TRBV5-1
cdr3_nt: TGCGCCAGCAGTTTGACAGTAGACCTGTACGAGCAGTACTTC
cdr3_aa: CASSLTVDLYEQYF

clone_size: -
j_call: TRBJ2-7
d_call: -
v_call: TRBV27
cdr3_nt: TGTGCCAGCAGTCGGTTACCAGGGGTCTACGAGCAGTACTTC
cdr3_aa: CASSRLPGVYEQYF

clone_size: few
j_call: TRBJ1-1
d_call: -
v_call: TRBV2
cdr3_nt: TGTGCCAGCAGTGGCGAGCCGAACACTGAAGCTTTCTTT
cdr3_aa: CASSGEPNTEAFF